This T cell receptor (beta chain) came from a study of PD-1 blockade in classical Hodgkin lymphoma. Points from the study as a whole: Diminished baseline TCR diversity has been reported in newly diagnosed patients relative to healthy donors. No one has yet defined what causes the repertoire differences, which may be disease activity or prior therapy. Some patients started nivolumab under 1 year after ASCT, and they were excluded.

This CDR3 has 16 amino acids. V was cut by 1 base and J by 0 bases, with 12 bases left in between. Germline V gives CDR1 LNHNV, CDR2 YYDKDF (reference sequence). Relapse after autologous stem cell transplantation occurred in every patient, and brentuximab vedotin exposure varied. After thawing, PBMCs were subjected to magnetic negative selection to isolate CD8+ T cells. With regard to this clone: Its target is unknown.

Produced via immunoSEQ multiplex PCR; TCRdb's table is partial and in-frame only. Altogether about 950 clones are present, around 83% being singletons, with the ten largest covering about a third. This chain links TRBV15 with TRBJ1-2, with D maybe TRBD1 (6 bases). The sequence was collected from a human donor with classical Hodgkin lymphoma. This specimen was CD8+ T cells from blood, taken at baseline. CDR3 residues: CATSRGLGGTNYGYTF. In DNA form, the CDR3 reads TGTGCCACCAGCAGAGGGTTAGGGGGAACTAACTATGGCTACACCTTC.